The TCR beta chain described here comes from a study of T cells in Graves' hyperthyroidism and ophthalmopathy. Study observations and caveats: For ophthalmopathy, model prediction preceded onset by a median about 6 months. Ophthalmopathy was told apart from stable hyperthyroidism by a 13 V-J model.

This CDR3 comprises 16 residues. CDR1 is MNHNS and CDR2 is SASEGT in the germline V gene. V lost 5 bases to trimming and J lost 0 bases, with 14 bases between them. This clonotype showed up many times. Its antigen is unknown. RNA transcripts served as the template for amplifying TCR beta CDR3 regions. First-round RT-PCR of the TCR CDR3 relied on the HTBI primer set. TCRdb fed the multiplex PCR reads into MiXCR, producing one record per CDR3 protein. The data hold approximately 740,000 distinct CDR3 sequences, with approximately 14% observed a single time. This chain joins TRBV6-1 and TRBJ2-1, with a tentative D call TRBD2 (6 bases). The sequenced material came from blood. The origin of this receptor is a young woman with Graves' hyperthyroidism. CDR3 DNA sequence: TGTGCCAGCAGTTCCCTGATAGCGGCCTCCTACAATGAGCAGTTCTTC. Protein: CASSSLIAASYNEQFF.